This section outlines one T cell receptor beta chain sequence together with its context. This entry is derived from a study of blood T cell repertoires in COVID-19. Study background: Sites in the United States, Italy and Spain provided acute and convalescent COVID-19 samples. The cDNA or gDNA used as material had been derived from T cells, B-cell-depleted T cells, or PBMCs.

How the authors handled the data: Reference gene primer amplification in the assay estimated nucleated cell counts. Assay used: immunoSEQ multiplex PCR; TCRdb lists only in-frame clones, some missing. That table is the source of V, J and clone size, and D and trimming were worked out from the DNA. This repertoire shows about 360,000 clones, around 90% found once; its top ten account for roughly 3.1%. CDR3 length: 14 amino acids. Germline loops: CDR1 DFQATT, CDR2 SNEGSKA (reference sequence). V dropped 3 bases and J dropped 2 bases, with 14 bases sitting between them. The V call is TRBV20-1, the J call TRBJ2-7; D uncertain. Specimen: peripheral blood. This clonotype originated in a human donor in a cohort sampled during active COVID-19. The CDR3 is CSASRVSLAYEQYF. The CDR3 coding sequence is TGCAGTGCTAGTCGGGTATCCCTTGCCTACGAGCAGTACTTC.